This entry describes one TCR beta chain. As yet, its antigen is unknown. J gave up 7 bases and V 6 bases, and 5 bases lay outside the gene matches. The CDR3 spans 14 residues. CDR1 MGHDK and CDR2 SYGVNS come from the germline V gene. Isolated RNA was reverse transcribed into cDNA used as the sequencing template. Method: immunoSEQ multiplex PCR; TCRdb's copy keeps in-frame clones and lacks some. In the table there are roughly 250,000 clones, around two thirds of which are singletons. Specimens obtained from alopecia areata patients comprised lesional scalp punch biopsies and peripheral blood. This entry is derived from a study of CD8+ T cells in alopecia areata. Across the study: Treated patients were given oral tofacitinib, which was dosed at 5 to 10 mg twice daily.

Study-wide results and limits: Affected scalp, especially in alopecia totalis/universalis, had a higher clonality than normal scalp did.

This TCR was recovered from a human donor with alopecia areata. The V and J genes are TRBV25-1 and TRBJ1-6, with 8 bases fitting TRBD1. Sequenced material: CD4+ T cells sorted from blood, taken at week 0. For the CDR3, the DNA is TGTGCCAGCAGGATGACAGGGGAAAATTCACCCCTCCACTTT. Protein product: CASRMTGENSPLHF. Full variable domain (remainder filled in from reference TRBV25-1 and TRBJ1-6): EADIYQTPRYLVIGTGKKITLECSQTMGHDKMYWYQQDPGMELHLIHYSYGVNSTEKGDLSSESTVSRIRTEHFPLTLESARPSHTSQYLCASRMTGENSPLHFGNGTRLTVT.